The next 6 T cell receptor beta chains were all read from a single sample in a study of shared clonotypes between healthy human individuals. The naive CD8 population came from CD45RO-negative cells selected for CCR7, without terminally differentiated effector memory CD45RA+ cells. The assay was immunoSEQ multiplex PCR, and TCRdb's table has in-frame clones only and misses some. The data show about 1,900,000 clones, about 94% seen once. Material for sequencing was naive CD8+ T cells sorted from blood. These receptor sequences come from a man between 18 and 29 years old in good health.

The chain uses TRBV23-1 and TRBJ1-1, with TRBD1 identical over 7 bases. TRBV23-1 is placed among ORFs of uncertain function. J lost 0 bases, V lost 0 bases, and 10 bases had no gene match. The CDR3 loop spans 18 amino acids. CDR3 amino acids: CASSQSGGGVEMNTEAFF. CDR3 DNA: TGCGCCAGCAGTCAATCGGGAGGGGGCGTTGAGATGAACACTGAAGCTTTCTTT.

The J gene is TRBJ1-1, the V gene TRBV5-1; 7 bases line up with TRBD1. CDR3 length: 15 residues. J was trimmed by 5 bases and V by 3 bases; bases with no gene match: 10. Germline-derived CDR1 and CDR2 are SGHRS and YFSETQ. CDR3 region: CASSSTRQGATEAFF. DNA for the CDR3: TGCGCCAGCAGCTCGACACGACAGGGAGCTACTGAAGCTTTCTTT.

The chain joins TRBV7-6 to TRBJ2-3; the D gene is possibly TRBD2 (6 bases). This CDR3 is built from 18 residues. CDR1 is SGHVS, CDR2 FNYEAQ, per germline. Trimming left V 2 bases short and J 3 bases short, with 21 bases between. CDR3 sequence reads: CASSLTGGGFSGTDTQYF. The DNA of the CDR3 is TGTGCCAGCAGCTTAACCGGTGGGGGGTTTTCAGGGACAGATACGCAGTATTTT.

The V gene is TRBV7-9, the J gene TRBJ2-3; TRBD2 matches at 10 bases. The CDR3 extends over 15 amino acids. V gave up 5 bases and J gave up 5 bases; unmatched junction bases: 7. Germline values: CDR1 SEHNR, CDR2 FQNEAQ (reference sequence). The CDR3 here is CASSKSGGARDTQYF. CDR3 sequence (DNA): TGTGCCAGCAGCAAAAGCGGGGGGGCCAGAGATACGCAGTATTTT.

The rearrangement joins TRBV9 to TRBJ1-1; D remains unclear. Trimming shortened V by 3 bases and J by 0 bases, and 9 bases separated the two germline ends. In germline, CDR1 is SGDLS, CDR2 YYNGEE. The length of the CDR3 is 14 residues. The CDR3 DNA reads TGTGCCAGCAGCGCAGGTTATATGAACACTGAAGCTTTCTTT. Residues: CASSAGYMNTEAFF.

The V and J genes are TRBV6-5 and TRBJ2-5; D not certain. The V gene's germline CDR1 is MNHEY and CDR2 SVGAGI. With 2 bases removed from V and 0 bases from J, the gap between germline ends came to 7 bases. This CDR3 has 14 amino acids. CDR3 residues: CASSYASNQETQYF. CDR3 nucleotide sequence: TGTGCCAGCAGTTACGCGTCAAACCAAGAGACCCAGTACTTC.